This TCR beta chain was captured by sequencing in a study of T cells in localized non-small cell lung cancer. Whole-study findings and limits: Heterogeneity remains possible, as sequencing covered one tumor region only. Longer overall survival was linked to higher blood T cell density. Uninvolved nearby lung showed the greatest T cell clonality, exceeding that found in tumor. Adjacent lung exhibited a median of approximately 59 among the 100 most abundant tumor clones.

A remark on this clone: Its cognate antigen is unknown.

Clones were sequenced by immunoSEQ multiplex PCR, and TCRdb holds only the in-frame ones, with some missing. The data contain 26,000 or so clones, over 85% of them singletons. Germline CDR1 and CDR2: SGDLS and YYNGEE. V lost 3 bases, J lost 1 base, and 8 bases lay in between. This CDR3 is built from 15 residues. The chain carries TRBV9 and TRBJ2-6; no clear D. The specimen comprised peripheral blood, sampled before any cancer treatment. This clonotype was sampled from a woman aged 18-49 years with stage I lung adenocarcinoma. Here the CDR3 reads CASSGRVSGANVLTF. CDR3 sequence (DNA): TGTGCCAGCAGCGGACGGGTTTCTGGGGCCAACGTCCTGACTTTC.